The rows below give T cell receptor beta chains drawn from one sample of a study of T-cell reconstitution after alpha-beta-depleted transplantation in children. TCRdb reprocessed the PCR reads with MiXCR, giving one entry per CDR3 protein. The table records 450,000 to 550,000 distinct CDR3 sequences, roughly an eighth of them present only once. The specimen comprised PBMCs, mostly from graft donor cells, sampled 180 days after TCRalphabeta/CD19-depleted stem cell transplant. The receptors stem from a female patient aged 2-9 years who had a stem cell transplant for aplastic anemia, so the T cells may come from the graft donor. Both conserved end residues are part of each CDR3. Each record gives: CDR3 protein, CDR3 DNA, V gene, clone size, D gene, J gene. The D gene is left open where the match is weak. Clone size is shown for a subset of rows, as once, few, many or a class of expanded clone.

CASSQVKGLNEQFF TGCGCCAGCAGCCAAGTGAAGGGTCTGAATGAGCAGTTCTTC TRBV4-3 few NA TRBJ2-1
CASSLVEFTGELFF TGTGCCAGCAGCTTAGTCGAGTTCACCGGGGAGCTGTTTTTT TRBV7-2 few NA TRBJ2-2
CASSPWTESSYEQYF TGCGCCAGCAGCCCATGGACGGAAAGCTCCTACGAGCAGTACTTC TRBV5-1 NA NA TRBJ2-7
CASSQDRGVSSPLHF TGCGCCAGCAGCCAAGATAGGGGGGTTAGCTCACCCCTCCACTTT TRBV4-1 NA NA TRBJ1-6
CSVSTASLGAFF TGCAGCGTTTCGACGGCTTCTCTTGGAGCTTTCTTT TRBV29-1 NA NA TRBJ1-1
CASSIRGNGNTIYF TGTGCCAGTAGTATTCGGGGGAATGGAAACACCATATATTTT TRBV19 few NA TRBJ1-3
CASSLEVWGVSGNTIYF TGTGCCAGCAGCTTAGAGGTTTGGGGGGTCTCTGGAAACACCATATATTTT TRBV7-6 many NA TRBJ1-3
CASSLGGNNRDSLIQETQYF TGTGCCAGCAGCTTAGGCGGGAATAACCGGGACTCACTAATTCAAGAGACCCAGTACTTC TRBV11-1 NA NA TRBJ2-5
CAGTGTRDEQYF TGTGCCGGAACCGGGACTAGAGACGAGCAGTACTTC TRBV30 NA TRBD2 TRBJ2-7
CASSPDRAGKQYF TGCGCCAGCAGCCCCGACAGGGCAGGGAAGCAGTACTTC TRBV4-1 NA TRBD1 TRBJ2-7
CASRGTAGDTEAFF TGTGCCAGTAGGGGGACAGCTGGGGACACTGAAGCTTTCTTT TRBV19 NA TRBD1 TRBJ1-1
CASSLCIGQRCNEQFF TGTGCCAGCAGTTTATGCATCGGACAGAGGTGCAATGAGCAGTTCTTC TRBV28 NA NA TRBJ2-1
CSARGDNYGYTF TGCAGTGCCCGCGGGGATAACTATGGCTACACCTTC TRBV20-1 NA NA TRBJ1-2
CASSQELGDLYNEQFF TGCGCCAGCAGCCAAGAGTTGGGGGACCTCTACAATGAGCAGTTCTTC TRBV4-3 NA NA TRBJ2-1
CASSEARTQYF TGTGCCAGCAGTGAGGCCCGGACCCAGTACTTC TRBV25-1 many NA TRBJ2-5
CASSLDLAEAQYF TGCGCCAGCAGCTTGGATCTAGCGGAGGCTCAGTACTTC TRBV5-1 few TRBD2 TRBJ2-4
CASSLAPGPLQETQYF TGCGCCAGCAGCTTGGCACCGGGACCGCTCCAAGAGACCCAGTACTTC TRBV5-1 many NA TRBJ2-5
CASSFRRGDEQFF TGTGCCAGCAGCTTTAGACGGGGCGATGAGCAGTTCTTC TRBV7-2 NA NA TRBJ2-1
CASSQDWTAYNEQFF TGCGCCAGCAGCCAAGATTGGACCGCCTACAATGAGCAGTTCTTC TRBV4-3 few NA TRBJ2-1
CASSPLGLAGYNEQFF TGCGCCAGCAGCCCCCTAGGACTAGCCGGCTACAATGAGCAGTTCTTC TRBV5-1 many TRBD2 TRBJ2-1
CASSLFQREGEQFF TGTGCCAGCAGTTTATTTCAGCGGGAGGGTGAGCAGTTCTTC TRBV12-3/TRBV12-4 NA TRBD2 TRBJ2-1
CASSLDHTGELFF TGTGCCAGCAGCTTGGACCACACCGGGGAGCTGTTTTTT TRBV5-7 few NA TRBJ2-2
CASSEYSPDSKTYEQYF TGTGCCAGCAGTGAATATAGCCCAGACTCCAAAACCTACGAGCAGTACTTC TRBV25-1 few NA TRBJ2-7
CSVGWALAGGRNEQFF TGCAGCGTGGGGTGGGCCCTAGCGGGAGGTCGTAATGAGCAGTTCTTC TRBV29-1 many TRBD2 TRBJ2-1
CASSLGGPGTSSDTQYF TGCGCCAGCAGCTTGGGGGGTCCCGGGACATCTTCGGATACGCAGTATTTT TRBV5-1 many NA TRBJ2-3
CASSLTGGPDTQYF TGTGCCAGCAGTTTGACAGGGGGGCCAGATACGCAGTATTTT TRBV12-3/TRBV12-4 many TRBD1 TRBJ2-3
CAISEWAGVTEAFF TGTGCCATCAGTGAGTGGGCAGGGGTCACTGAAGCTTTCTTT TRBV10-3 few NA TRBJ1-1
CASRPPGAGANVLTF TGCGCCAGCAGACCCCCTGGGGCTGGGGCCAACGTCCTGACTTTC TRBV5-1 NA NA TRBJ2-6
CASSSGTGNFVVETQYF TGTGCCAGCAGCTCCGGGACAGGGAACTTCGTTGTGGAGACCCAGTACTTC TRBV7-9 NA TRBD1 TRBJ2-5
CASSLAAGVRGTDTQYF TGTGCCAGCAGCTTAGCGGCGGGAGTAAGAGGCACAGATACGCAGTATTTT TRBV7-6 few TRBD2 TRBJ2-3
CASSLRTGDQPQHF TGTGCCAGCAGTCTGCGGACGGGTGATCAGCCCCAGCATTTT TRBV7-2 many NA TRBJ1-5
CASSPGAGGYEQYF TGTGCCAGCAGCCCGGGAGCGGGAGGGTACGAGCAGTACTTC TRBV4-2 NA TRBD2 TRBJ2-7
CSARGGPGRSYEQYF TGCAGTGCTAGGGGGGGTCCCGGAAGGTCCTACGAGCAGTACTTC TRBV20-1 few NA TRBJ2-7
CASSYRVKNNPKTDAQYF TGTGCCAGCAGTTACCGTGTAAAAAACAACCCTAAAACAGATGCGCAGTATTTT TRBV6-5 NA NA TRBJ2-3
CASRLTGTGELFF TGTGCCAGCAGACTCACAGGGACCGGGGAGCTGTTTTTT TRBV14 NA NA TRBJ2-2
CSVEGRYLDGLTNTEAFF TGCAGCGTTGAAGGAAGGTATCTAGACGGACTCACGAACACTGAAGCTTTCTTT TRBV29-1 NA NA TRBJ1-1
CSAAWKWIADGYTF TGCAGCGCGGCCTGGAAGTGGATTGCTGACGGCTACACCTTC TRBV29-1 NA NA TRBJ1-2
CASSPVDRAQETQYF TGTGCCAGCAGCCCCGTGGACAGAGCTCAAGAGACCCAGTACTTC TRBV11-2 few NA TRBJ2-5
CASSPSRQGAYNEQFF TGTGCCAGCAGCCCCAGTCGACAGGGGGCCTACAATGAGCAGTTCTTC TRBV7-7 NA TRBD1 TRBJ2-1
CASSGDRVPNYGYTF TGTGCCAGCAGTGGGGACAGGGTTCCTAACTATGGCTACACCTTC TRBV28 many TRBD1 TRBJ1-2
CASSSGGTRQETQYF TGTGCCAGCAGTTCGGGAGGGACTAGACAAGAGACCCAGTACTTC TRBV6-2/TRBV6-3 NA TRBD2 TRBJ2-5
CASRRTNEQFF TGTGCCAGTAGGAGGACTAATGAGCAGTTCTTC TRBV19 NA NA TRBJ2-1
CASSLEGAATQYF TGTGCCAGCAGCTTAGAGGGGGCGGCGACCCAGTACTTC TRBV7-2 NA TRBD1 TRBJ2-5
CASSPAENIQYF TGTGCCAGCTCACCAGCGGAAAACATTCAGTACTTC TRBV18 NA NA TRBJ2-4
CASSQRGADTQYF TGTGCCAGCAGCCAGCGAGGGGCAGATACGCAGTATTTT TRBV3-1 NA NA TRBJ2-3
CAWSVQGDYGYTF TGTGCCTGGAGTGTACAGGGAGACTATGGCTACACCTTC TRBV30 few NA TRBJ1-2
CASSLLVRSSGNTIYF TGTGCCAGCAGTTTATTAGTCAGAAGCTCTGGAAACACCATATATTTT TRBV28 few NA TRBJ1-3